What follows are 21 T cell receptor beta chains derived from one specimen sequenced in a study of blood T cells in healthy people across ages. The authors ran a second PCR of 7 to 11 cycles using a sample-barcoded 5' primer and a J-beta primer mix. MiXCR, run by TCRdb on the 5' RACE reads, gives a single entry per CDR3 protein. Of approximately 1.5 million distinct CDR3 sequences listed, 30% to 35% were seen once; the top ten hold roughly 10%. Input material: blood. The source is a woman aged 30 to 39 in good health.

This CDR3 reads CASKDRVEYF. CDR3 sequence (DNA): TGTGCCAGCAAAGACAGAGTGGAGTACTTC. J is TRBJ2-5 and V is TRBV28; weak D call: TRBD1 (5 bases). V lost 7 bases and J lost 12, with 12 bases in between. Germline-derived CDR1 and CDR2 are MDHEN and SYDVKM. This CDR3 contains 10 residues.

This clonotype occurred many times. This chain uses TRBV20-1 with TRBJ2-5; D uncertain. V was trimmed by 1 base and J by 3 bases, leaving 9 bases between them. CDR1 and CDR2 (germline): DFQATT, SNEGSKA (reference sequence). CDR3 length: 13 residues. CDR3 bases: TGCAGTGCTAGAGGCGTGAAAGAAGAGACCCAGTACTTC. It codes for CSARGVKEETQYF.

As DNA, the CDR3 is TGCAGTGCTAGAGACGTAGACCTAGCGGGATTTGCGAATGAGCAGTACTTC. It specifies CSARDVDLAGFANEQYF. The chain uses TRBV20-1 and TRBJ2-5; 9 positions match TRBD2. V shed 0 bases and J 11 bases; nucleotides not matched to a gene: 19. CDR3 length equals 17 residues. CDR1 and CDR2 from the germline V gene are DFQATT and SNEGSKA (reference sequence).

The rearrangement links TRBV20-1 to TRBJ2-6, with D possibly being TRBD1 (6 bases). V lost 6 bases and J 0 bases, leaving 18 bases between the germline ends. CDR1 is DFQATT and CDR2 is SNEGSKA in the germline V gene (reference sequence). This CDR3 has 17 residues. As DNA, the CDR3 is TGCAGTGCCCCTCGGGACACAGTAAGCTCTGGGGCCAACGTCCTGACTTTC. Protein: CSAPRDTVSSGANVLTF.

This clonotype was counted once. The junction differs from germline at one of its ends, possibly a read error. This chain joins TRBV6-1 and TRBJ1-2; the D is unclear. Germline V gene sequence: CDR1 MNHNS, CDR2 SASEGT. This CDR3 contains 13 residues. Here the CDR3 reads CASGEVSKNGYTF. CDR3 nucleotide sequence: TGTGCCAGCGGTGAAGTTTCAAAAAATGGCTACACCTTC.

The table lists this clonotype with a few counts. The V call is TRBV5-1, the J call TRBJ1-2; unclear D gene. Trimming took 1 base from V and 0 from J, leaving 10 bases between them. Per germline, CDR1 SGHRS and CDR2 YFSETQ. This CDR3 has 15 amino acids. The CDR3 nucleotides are TGCGCCAGCAGCTTGTCGGGAAAGACTAACTATGGCTACACCTTC. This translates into CASSLSGKTNYGYTF.

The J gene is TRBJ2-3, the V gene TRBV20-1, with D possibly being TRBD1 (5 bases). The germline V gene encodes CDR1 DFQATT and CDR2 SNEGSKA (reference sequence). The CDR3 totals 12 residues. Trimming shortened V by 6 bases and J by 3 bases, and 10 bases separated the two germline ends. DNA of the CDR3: TGCAGTGCCGGGCGGACAACAGATACGCAGTATTTT. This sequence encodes CSAGRTTDTQYF.

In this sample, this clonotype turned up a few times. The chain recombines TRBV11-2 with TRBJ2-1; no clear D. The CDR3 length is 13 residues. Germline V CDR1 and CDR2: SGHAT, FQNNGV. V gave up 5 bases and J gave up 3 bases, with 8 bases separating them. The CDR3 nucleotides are TGTGCCAGCAGCCCTGCCGTCTACAATGAGCAGTTCTTC. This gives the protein CASSPAVYNEQFF.

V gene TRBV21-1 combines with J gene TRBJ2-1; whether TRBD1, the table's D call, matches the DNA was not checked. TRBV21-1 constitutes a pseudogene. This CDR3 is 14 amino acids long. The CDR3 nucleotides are TGTGCCAGCCCCCGGCGGGGCTCCTACAATGAGCAGTTCTTC. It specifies CASPRRGSYNEQFF.

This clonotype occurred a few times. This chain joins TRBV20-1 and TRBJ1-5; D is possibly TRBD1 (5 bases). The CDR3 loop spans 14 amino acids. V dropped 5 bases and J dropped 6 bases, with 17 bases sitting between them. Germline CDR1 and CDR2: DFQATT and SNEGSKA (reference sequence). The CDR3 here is CSAGASRAGQPQHF. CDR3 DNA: TGCAGTGCTGGGGCCTCAAGAGCGGGTCAGCCCCAGCATTTT.

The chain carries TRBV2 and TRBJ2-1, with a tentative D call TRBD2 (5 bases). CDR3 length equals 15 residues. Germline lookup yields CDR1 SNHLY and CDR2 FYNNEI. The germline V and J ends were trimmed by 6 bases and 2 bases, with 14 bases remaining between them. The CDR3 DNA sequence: TGTGCCAGCAGCTGGTTCGAGGGCCCCTACAATGAGCAGTTCTTC. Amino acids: CASSWFEGPYNEQFF.

The CDR3 region has the DNA TGCGCCAGCAGCTTGAGCGGGGGGAAACAAGAGACCCAGTACTTC. Its translation is CASSLSGGKQETQYF. This chain connects TRBV5-1 to TRBJ2-5, with 9 bases matching TRBD2. Germline CDR1 and CDR2: SGHRS and YFSETQ. Trimming took 1 base from V and 2 from J; bases not matched to a gene: 3. There are 15 residues in the CDR3.

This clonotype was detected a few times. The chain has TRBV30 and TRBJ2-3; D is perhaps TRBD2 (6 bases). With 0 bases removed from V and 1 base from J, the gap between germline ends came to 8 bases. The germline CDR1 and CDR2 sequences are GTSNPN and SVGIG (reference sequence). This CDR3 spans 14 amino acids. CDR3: CAWSVTGGTDTQYF. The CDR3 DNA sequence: TGTGCCTGGAGTGTGACGGGGGGCACAGATACGCAGTATTTT.

The CDR3 nucleotides read TGTGCCAGCAGTTTTAGCTCTAGCGGCCCCAATGAGCAGTTCTTC. Translated: CASSFSSSGPNEQFF. V usage is TRBV12-3 or TRBV12-4 and J usage is TRBJ2-1, with 7 bases lining up with TRBD2. The CDR3 is 15 amino acids. Losses at the gene ends were 3 bases for V and 6 bases for J; bases not matched to a gene: 8.

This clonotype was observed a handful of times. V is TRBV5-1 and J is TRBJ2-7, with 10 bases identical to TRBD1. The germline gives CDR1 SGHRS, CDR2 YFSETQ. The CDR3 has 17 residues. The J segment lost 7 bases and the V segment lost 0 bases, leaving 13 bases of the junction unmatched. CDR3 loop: CASSLARMDRGYQEQYF. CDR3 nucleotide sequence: TGCGCCAGCAGCTTGGCGAGGATGGACAGGGGGTATCAGGAGCAGTACTTC. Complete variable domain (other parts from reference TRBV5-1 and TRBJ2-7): KAGVTQTPRYLIKTRGQQVTLSCSPISGHRSVSWYQQTPGQGLQFLFEYFSETQRNKGNFPGRFSGRQFSNSRSEMNVSTLELGDSALYLCASSLARMDRGYQEQYFGPGTRLTVT.

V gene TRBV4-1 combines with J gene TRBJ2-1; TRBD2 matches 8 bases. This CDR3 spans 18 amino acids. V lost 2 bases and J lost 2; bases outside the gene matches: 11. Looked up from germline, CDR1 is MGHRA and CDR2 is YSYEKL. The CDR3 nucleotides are TGCGCCAGCAGCCAATATTCAGTTGCGGGAGGTGCCTACAATGAGCAGTTCTTC. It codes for CASSQYSVAGGAYNEQFF.

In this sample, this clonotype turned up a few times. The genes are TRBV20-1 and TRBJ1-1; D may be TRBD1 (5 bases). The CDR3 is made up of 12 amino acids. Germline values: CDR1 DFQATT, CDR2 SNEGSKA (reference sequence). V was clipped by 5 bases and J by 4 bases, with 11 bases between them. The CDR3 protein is CSAEDGGTEAFF. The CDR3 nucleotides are TGCAGTGCTGAGGACGGGGGCACTGAAGCTTTCTTT.

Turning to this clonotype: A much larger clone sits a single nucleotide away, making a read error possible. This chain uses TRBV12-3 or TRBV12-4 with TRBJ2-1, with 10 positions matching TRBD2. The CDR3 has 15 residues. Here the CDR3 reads CASTPGLAGVSERFF. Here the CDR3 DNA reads TGTGCCAGCACCCCGGGCCTAGCGGGGGTGAGTGAGCGGTTCTTC.

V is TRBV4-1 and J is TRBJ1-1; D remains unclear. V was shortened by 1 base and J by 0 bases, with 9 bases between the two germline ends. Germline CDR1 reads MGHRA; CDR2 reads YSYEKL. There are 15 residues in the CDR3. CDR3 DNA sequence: TGCGCCAGCAGCCAAGGCGCCAGCATGAACACTGAAGCTTTCTTT. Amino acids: CASSQGASMNTEAFF.

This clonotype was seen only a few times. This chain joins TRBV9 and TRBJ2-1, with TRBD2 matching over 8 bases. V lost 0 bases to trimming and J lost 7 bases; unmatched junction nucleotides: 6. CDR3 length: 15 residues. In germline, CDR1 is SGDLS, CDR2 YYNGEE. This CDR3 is CASSVVAGGWNEQFF. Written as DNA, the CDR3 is TGTGCCAGCAGCGTAGTGGCGGGGGGATGGAATGAGCAGTTCTTC.

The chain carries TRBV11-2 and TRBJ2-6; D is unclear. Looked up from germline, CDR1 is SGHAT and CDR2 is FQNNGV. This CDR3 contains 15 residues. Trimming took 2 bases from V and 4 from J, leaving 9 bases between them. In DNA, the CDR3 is TGTGCCAGCAGCTTAAGGCGATGGGGGGCCAACGTCCTGACTTTC. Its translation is CASSLRRWGANVLTF.